This T cell receptor (beta chain) was recovered during a study of cytomegalovirus exposure and HLA in healthy donors. Notes on this clone: Its antigen is undetermined.

Produced via immunoSEQ multiplex PCR; TCRdb's table is partial and in-frame only. The table shows 70,000 or so clones, with approximately 95% occurring only once. J gave up 5 bases and V 4 bases, and 10 bases lay outside the gene matches. CDR1 and CDR2 (germline): LNHDA, SQIVND (reference sequence). The CDR3 extends over 16 amino acids. Whole-study findings and limits: The study designated about 180 TCR beta chains cytomegalovirus-associated.

These donors were members of the 120-subject validation cohort, a group separate from the approximately 670-subject first cohort. Sequencing input: PBMCs. The sequence derives from a man between 18 and 29 years old in good health and CMV-seropositive. The rearrangement links TRBV19 to TRBJ1-4; 7 positions agree with TRBD1. The CDR3 nucleotides are TGTGCCAGTAGTACCCGTAATGAGGGGGCGAATGAAAAACTGTTTTTT. This sequence encodes CASSTRNEGANEKLFF.